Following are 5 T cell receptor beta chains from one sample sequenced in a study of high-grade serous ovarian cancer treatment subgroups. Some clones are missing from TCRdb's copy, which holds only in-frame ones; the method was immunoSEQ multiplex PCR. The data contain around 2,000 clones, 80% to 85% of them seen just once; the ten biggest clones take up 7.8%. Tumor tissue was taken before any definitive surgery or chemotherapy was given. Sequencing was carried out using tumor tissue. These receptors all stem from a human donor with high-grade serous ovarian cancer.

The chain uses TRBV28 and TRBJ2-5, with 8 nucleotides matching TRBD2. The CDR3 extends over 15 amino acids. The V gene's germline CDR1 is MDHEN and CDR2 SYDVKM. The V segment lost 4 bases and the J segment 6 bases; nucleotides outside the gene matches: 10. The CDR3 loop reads CASSSGGVGEKTQYF. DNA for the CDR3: TGTGCCAGCAGTTCGGGGGGGGTGGGAGAAAAGACCCAGTACTTC.

DNA for the CDR3: TGCAGCGCCACCTCGGGGACAGGGGGGAATCAGCCCCAGCATTTT. Translated: CSATSGTGGNQPQHF. The J gene is TRBJ1-5, the V gene TRBV29-1, with 11 nucleotides matching TRBD1. The CDR3 runs to 15 residues. V was pared by 7 bases and J by 4 bases, with 9 bases of the junction left unmatched. Germline lookup yields CDR1 SQVTM and CDR2 ANQGSEA.

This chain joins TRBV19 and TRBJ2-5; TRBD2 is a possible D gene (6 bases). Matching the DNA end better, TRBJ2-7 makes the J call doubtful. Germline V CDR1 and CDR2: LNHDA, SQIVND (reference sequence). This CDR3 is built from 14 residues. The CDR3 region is CASPETRRNYEQYF. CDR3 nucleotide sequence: TGTGCCAGTCCTGAGACTAGAAGAAACTACGAGCAGTACTTC.

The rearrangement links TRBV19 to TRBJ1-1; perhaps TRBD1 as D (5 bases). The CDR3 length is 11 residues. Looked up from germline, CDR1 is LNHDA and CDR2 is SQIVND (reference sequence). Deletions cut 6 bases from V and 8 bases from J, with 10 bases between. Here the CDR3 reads CASSTGLEAFF. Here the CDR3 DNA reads TGTGCCAGTAGCACAGGTTTGGAAGCTTTCTTT.

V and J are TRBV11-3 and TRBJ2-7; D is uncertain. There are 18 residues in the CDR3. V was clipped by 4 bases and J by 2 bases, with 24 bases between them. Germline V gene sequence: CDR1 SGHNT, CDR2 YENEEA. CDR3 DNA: TGTGCCAGCAGCTCTCTCCTCGGCGGCGGCCACCTAGCCTACGAGCAGTACTTC. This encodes CASSSLLGGGHLAYEQYF.